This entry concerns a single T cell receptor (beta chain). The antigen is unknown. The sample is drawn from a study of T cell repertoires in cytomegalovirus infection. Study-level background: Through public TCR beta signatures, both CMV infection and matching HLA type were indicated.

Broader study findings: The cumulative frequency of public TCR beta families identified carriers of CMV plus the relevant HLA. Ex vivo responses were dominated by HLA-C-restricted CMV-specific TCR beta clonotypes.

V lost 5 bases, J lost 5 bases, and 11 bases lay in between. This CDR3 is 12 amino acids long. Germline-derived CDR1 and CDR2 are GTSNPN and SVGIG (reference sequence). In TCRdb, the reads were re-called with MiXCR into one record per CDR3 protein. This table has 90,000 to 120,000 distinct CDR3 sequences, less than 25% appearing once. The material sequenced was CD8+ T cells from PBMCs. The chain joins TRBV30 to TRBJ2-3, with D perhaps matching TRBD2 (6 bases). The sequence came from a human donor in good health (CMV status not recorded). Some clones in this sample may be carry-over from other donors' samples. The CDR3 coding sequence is TGTGCCTGGTGGACGGGAGAAGATACGCAGTATTTT. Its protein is CAWWTGEDTQYF. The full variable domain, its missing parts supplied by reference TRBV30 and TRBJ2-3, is SQTIHQWPATLVQPVGSPLSLECTVEGTSNPNLYWYRQAAGRGLQLLFYSVGIGQISSEVPQNLSASRPQDRQFILSSKKLLLSDSGFYLCAWWTGEDTQYFGPGTRLTVL.